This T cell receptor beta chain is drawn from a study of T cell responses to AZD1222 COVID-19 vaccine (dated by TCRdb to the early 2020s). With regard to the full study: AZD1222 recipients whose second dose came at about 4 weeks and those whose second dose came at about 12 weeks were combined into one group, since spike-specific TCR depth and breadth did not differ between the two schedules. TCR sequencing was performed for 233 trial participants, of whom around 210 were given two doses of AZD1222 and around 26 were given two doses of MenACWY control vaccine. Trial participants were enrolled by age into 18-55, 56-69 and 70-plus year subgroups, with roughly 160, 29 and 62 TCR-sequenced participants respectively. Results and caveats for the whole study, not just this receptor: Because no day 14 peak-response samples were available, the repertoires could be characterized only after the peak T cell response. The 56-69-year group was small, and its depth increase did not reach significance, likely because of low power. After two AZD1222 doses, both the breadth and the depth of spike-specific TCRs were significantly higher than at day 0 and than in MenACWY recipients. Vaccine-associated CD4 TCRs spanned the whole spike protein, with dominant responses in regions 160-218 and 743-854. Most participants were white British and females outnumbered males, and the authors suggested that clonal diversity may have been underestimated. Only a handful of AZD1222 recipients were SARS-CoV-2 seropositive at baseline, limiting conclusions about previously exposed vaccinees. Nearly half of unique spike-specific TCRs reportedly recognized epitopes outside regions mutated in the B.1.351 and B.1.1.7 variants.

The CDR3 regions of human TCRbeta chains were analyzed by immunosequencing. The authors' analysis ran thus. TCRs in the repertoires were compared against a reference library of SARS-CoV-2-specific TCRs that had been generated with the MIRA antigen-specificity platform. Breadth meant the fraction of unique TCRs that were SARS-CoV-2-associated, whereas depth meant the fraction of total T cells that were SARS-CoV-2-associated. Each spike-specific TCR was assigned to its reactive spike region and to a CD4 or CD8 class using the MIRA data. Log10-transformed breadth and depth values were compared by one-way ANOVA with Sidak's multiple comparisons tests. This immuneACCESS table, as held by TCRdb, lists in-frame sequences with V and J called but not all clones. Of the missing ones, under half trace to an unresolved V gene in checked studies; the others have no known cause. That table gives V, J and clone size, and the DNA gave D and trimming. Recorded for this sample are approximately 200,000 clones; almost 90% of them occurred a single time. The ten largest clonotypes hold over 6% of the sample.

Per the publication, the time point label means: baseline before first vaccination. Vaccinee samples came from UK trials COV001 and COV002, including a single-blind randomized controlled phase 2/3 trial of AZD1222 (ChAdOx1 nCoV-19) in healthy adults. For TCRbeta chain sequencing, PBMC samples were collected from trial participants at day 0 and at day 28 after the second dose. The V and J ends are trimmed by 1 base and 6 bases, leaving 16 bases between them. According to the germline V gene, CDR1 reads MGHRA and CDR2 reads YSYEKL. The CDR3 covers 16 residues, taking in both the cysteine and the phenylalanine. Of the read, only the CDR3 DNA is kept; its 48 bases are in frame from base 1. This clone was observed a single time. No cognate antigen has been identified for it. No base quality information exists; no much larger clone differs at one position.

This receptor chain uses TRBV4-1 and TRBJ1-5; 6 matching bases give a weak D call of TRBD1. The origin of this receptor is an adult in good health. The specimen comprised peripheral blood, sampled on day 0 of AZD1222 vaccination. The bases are TGCGCCAGCAGCCAAGTTGGGAGGGGGGCGGCTCAGCCCCAGCATTTT. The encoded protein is CASSQVGRGAAQPQHF.